What follows are 14 T cell receptor beta chains derived from one specimen sequenced in a study of T cells after yellow fever vaccination (dated by TCRdb to the late 2010s). Library construction relied on 5' RACE. The listed sequencing device is Illumina NovaSeq 6000. TCRdb itself trimmed the public reads at Q25 with fastp, ran MiXCR and retained productive beta chains. Each entry merges the rows of one CDR3 protein and shows their most common DNA and genes. A total of a few hundred thousand distinct CDR3 sequences appear in this sample, approximately 19% of them only once. Together, the top ten hold 15% to 20% of the sample. The intended sense of this specimen's treatment or condition label: live attenuated yellow fever vaccine strain. The sample was PBMCs, taken before the yellow fever booster vaccination. These receptors all come from a man younger than 35 who received the YFV17D yellow fever vaccine.

The chain couples TRBV11-2 to TRBJ2-3; 11 bases agree with TRBD2. V trimming: 8 bases; J trimming: 8 bases; junction bases outside the gene matches: 9. The CDR3 runs 14 residues. CDR1 and CDR2 from the germline V gene are SGHAT and FQNNGV. The CDR3 coding sequence is TGTGCCAGCGGTCTAGCGGGGGGCTTAAGTACGCAGTATTTT. Its protein product is CASGLAGGLSTQYF.

The rearrangement uses TRBV6-6 and TRBJ2-2; TRBD1 agrees at 10 bases. Per the germline V gene, CDR1 is MNHNY and CDR2 is SVGAGI (reference sequence). The CDR3 is 20 amino acids. V was clipped by 2 bases and J by 4 bases; unmatched bases: 16. Here the CDR3 reads CASSYHPGQGTARSTGELFF. DNA for the CDR3: TGTGCCAGCAGTTACCACCCGGGACAGGGGACTGCAAGGAGCACCGGGGAGCTGTTTTTT.

This clonotype was picked up a small number of times. V and J are TRBV6-2 or TRBV6-3 and TRBJ1-5; 7 positions match TRBD1. The CDR3 runs to 15 residues. With V trimmed by 2 bases and J by 3 bases, 4 bases remained unmatched. In germline, CDR1 is MNHEY, CDR2 SVGEGT. This CDR3 is CASSYGGTVNQPQHF. Here the CDR3 DNA reads TGTGCCAGCAGTTACGGTGGGACAGTCAATCAGCCCCAGCATTTT.

This clonotype was recorded a few times. The chain employs TRBV12-3 or TRBV12-4 and TRBJ2-3, with 8 bases fitting TRBD1. The ends lost 3 bases at V and 5 bases at J; junction bases unmatched: 7. CDR3 length equals 15 residues. The DNA for the CDR3 is TGTGCCAGCAGTTTGGGTCAGGGGGCGAGAGATACGCAGTATTTT. This codes for CASSLGQGARDTQYF.

The CDR3 nucleotides read TGTGCCAGCAGGCTTAACCGGCTAGCGGGGAACACAGATACGCAGTATTTT. It is translated as CASRLNRLAGNTDTQYF. The V call is TRBV6-6, the J call TRBJ2-3, with TRBD2 matching 9 bases. Germline CDR1 reads MNHNY; CDR2 reads SVGAGI (reference sequence). The CDR3 runs to 17 residues. The trim removed 6 bases at V and 2 bases at J, leaving 12 bases unmatched.

This clonotype was picked up a small number of times. J is TRBJ2-5 and V is TRBV4-1; the match to TRBD2 covers 9 bases. The CDR3 totals 15 residues. Germline V lookup: CDR1 MGHRA, CDR2 YSYEKL. Losses at the gene ends were 5 bases for V and 4 bases for J; bases not matched to a gene: 8. The CDR3 protein is CASSSSGGNSETQYF. CDR3 DNA sequence: TGCGCCAGCAGCAGTAGCGGGGGAAACTCAGAGACCCAGTACTTC.

The table lists this clonotype with a few counts. This rearrangement joins TRBV5-1 to TRBJ2-7; D is unresolved. The CDR3 is 13 residues long. Germline CDR1 SGHRS, CDR2 YFSETQ. V dropped 4 bases and J dropped 3 bases, with 11 bases sitting between them. The CDR3 DNA reads TGCGCCAGCAGCGCACCGGAGATCTACGAGCAGTACTTC. Translated, it gives CASSAPEIYEQYF.

In its sample, this clonotype was seen many times. Sequence at one end of the junction differs from germline and may be a read error. J is TRBJ2-5 and V is TRBV7-7; TRBD2 might be the D (5 bases). Germline V lookup: CDR1 SSHAT, CDR2 FNYEAQ (reference sequence). The CDR3 sequence is 13 residues long. CDR3 protein: CASSLARQETQYF. CDR3 in DNA: TGTGCTAGCAGCTTAGCGCGTCAAGAGACCCAGTACTTC.

The rearrangement links TRBV29-1 to TRBJ1-1; D is undetermined. Germline V gene lookup returns CDR1 SQVTM and CDR2 ANQGSEA. CDR3 length equals 12 residues. Between the trimmed V and J ends, which lost 2 bases and 3 bases, there was a span of 7 bases. CDR3 sequence (DNA): TGCAGCGTTGAAAGACCGCACACTGAAGCTTTCTTT. It is translated as CSVERPHTEAFF.

This chain uses TRBV6-6 with TRBJ2-7, with no clear D. Germline values: CDR1 MNHNY, CDR2 SVGAGI (reference sequence). CDR3 size: 12 residues. V lost 2 bases, J lost 7 bases, and 9 bases lay in between. Here the CDR3 reads CASSYNVGEQYV. CDR3 bases: TGTGCCAGCAGTTACAACGTCGGGGAGCAGTACGTC.

The chain carries TRBV4-3 and TRBJ1-3; unclear D gene. This CDR3 is built from 15 residues. CDR1 LGHNA and CDR2 YSLEER come from the germline V gene. Trimming removed 0 bases from V and 6 bases from J, with 12 bases in between. The CDR3 is CASSQDGATVNTIYF. Here the CDR3 DNA reads TGCGCCAGCAGCCAAGATGGTGCCACAGTAAACACCATATATTTT.

This chain links TRBV5-8 with TRBJ2-1; weak D call: TRBD1 (6 bases). V lost 0 bases and J 3 bases, leaving 10 bases between the germline ends. Germline V CDR1 and CDR2: SGHTS, YDEGEE. The length of the CDR3 is 15 residues. CDR3 region: CASSLGPDSYNEQFF. CDR3 DNA sequence: TGTGCCAGCAGCTTGGGGCCGGACAGCTACAATGAGCAGTTCTTC.

This clonotype was observed a handful of times. The chain is built from TRBV27 and TRBJ1-5, with 7 bases matching TRBD1. Trimming removed 3 bases from V and 7 bases from J; junction bases left unmatched: 9. Germline V CDR1 and CDR2: MNHEY, SMNVEV (reference sequence). CDR3 length: 15 amino acids. CDR3 protein: CASSFSGQRRQPQHF. The CDR3 DNA follows: TGTGCCAGCAGTTTTTCGGGACAGAGGAGGCAGCCCCAGCATTTT.

J is TRBJ2-7 and V is TRBV4-2, with D unresolved. Between the trimmed V and J ends, which lost 4 bases and 0 bases, there was a span of 10 bases. Germline V gives CDR1 LGHNA, CDR2 YNFKEQ. The CDR3 runs 14 residues. The CDR3 sequence is CASSPDRSSYEQYV. The CDR3 region has the DNA TGTGCCAGCAGCCCGGACCGGAGCTCCTACGAGCAGTACGTC.